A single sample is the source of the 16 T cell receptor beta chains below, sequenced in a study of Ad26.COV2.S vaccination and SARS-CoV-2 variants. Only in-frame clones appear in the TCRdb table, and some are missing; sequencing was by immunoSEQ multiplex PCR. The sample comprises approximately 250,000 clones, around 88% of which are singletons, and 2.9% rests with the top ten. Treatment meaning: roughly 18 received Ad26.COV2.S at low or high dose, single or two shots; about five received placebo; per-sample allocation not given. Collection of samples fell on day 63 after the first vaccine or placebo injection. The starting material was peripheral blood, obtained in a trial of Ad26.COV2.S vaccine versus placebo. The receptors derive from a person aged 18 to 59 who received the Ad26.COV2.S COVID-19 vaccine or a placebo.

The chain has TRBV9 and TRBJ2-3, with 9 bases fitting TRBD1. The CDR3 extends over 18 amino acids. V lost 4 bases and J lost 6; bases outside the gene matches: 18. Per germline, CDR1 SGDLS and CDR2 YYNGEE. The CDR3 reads CASSPHHLPGQGDDTQYF. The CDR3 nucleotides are TGTGCCAGCAGCCCCCACCACCTCCCGGGACAGGGAGATGATACGCAGTATTTT.

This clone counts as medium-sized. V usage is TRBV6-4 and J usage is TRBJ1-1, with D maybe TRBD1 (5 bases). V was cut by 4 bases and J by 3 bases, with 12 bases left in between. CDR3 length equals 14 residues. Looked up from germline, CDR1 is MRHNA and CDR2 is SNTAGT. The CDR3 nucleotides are TGTGCCAGCAGTGTAGGAGGGGAGGACACTGAAGCTTTCTTT. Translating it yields CASSVGGEDTEAFF.

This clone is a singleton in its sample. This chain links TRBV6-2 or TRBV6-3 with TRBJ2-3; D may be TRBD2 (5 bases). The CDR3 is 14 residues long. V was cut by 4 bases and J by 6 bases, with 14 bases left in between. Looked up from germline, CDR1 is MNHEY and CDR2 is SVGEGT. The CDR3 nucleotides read TGTGCCAGCAGTTTAGGGAGAGAGTGGGATACGCAGTATTTT. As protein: CASSLGREWDTQYF.

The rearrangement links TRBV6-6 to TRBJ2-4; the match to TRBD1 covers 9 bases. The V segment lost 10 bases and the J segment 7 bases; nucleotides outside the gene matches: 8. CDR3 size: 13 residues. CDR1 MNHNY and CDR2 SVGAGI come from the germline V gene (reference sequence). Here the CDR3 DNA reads TGTGCCACCACAACAGGGGGCGATAACATTCAGTACTTC. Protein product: CATTTGGDNIQYF.

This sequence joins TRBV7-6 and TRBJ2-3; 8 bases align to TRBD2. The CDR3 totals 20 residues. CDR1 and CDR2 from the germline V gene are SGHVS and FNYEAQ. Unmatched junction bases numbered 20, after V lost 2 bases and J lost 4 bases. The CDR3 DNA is TGTGCCAGCAGCTTAAGGTCGGGGGGGCAGGACCCGCGGGGCCCAGATACGCAGTATTTT. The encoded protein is CASSLRSGGQDPRGPDTQYF.

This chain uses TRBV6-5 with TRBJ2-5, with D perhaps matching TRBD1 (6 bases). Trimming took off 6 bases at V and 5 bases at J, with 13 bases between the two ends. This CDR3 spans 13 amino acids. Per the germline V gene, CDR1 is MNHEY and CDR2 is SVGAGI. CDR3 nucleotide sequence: TGTGCCAGCAGAAAACACAGGGCGGAGACCCAGTACTTC. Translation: CASRKHRAETQYF.

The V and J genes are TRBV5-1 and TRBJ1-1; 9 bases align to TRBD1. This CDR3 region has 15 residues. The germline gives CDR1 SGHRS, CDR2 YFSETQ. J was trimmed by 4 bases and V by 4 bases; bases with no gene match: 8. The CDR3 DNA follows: TGCGCCAGCAGCACAGGGGACAGGGAGGTCACTGAAGCTTTCTTT. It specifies CASSTGDREVTEAFF.

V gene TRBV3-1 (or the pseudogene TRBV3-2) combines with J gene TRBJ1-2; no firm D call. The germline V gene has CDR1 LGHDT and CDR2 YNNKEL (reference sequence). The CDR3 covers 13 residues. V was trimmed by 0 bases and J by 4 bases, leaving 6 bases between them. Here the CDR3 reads CASSQDGPYGYTF. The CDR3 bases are TGTGCCAGCAGCCAAGATGGACCCTATGGCTACACCTTC.

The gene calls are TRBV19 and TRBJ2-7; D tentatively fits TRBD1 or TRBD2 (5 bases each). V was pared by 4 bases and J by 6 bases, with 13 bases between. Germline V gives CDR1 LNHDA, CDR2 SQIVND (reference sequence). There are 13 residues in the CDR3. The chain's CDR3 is CASSTQVGTEQYF. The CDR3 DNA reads TGTGCCAGTAGTACGCAGGTGGGGACCGAGCAGTACTTC.

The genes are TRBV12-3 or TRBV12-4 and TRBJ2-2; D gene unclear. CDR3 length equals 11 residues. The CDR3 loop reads CAGVEAGELFF. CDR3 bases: TGTGCTGGTGTTGAAGCCGGGGAGCTGTTTTTT.

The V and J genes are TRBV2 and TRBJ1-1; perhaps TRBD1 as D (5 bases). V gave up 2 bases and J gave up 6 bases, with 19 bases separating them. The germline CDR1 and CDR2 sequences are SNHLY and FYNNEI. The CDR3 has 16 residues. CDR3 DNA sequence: TGTGCCAGCAGTGAATATCAGGACGGGCTGGGGGCTGAAGCTTTCTTT. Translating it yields CASSEYQDGLGAEAFF.

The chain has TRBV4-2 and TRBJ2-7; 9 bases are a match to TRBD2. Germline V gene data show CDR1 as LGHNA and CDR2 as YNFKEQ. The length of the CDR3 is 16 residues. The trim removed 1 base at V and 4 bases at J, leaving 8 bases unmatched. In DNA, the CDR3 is TGTGCCAGCAGCCAAGCCAAAACTAGCGGGCCTTACGAGCAGTACTTC. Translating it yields CASSQAKTSGPYEQYF.

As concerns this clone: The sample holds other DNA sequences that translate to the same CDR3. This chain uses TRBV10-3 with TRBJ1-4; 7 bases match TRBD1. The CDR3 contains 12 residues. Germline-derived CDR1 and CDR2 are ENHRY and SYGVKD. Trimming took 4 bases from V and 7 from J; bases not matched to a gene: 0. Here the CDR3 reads CAISGDSEKLFF. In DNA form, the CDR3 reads TGTGCCATCAGTGGGGACAGTGAAAAACTGTTTTTT.

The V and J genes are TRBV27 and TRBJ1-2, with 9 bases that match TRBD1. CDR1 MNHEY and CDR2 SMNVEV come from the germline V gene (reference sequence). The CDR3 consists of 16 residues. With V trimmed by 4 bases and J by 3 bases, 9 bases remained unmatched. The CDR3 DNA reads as TGTGCCAGCAGTTCCAACCGGGACAGGGTCGACTATGGCTACACCTTC. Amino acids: CASSSNRDRVDYGYTF.

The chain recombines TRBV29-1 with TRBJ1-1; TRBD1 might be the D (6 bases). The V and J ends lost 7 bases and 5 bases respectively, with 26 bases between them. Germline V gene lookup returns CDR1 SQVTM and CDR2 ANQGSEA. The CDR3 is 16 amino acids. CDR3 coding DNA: TGCAGCGGGGGGGGCAGAGATACAGGCGGAGGAACTGAAGCTTTCTTT. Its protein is CSGGGRDTGGGTEAFF.

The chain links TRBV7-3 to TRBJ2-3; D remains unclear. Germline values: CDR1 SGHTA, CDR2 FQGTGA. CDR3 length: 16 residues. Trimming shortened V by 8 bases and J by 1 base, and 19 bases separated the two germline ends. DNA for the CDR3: TGTGCCAGCTCCCCAAATAGAGCCTTCGGCACAGATACGCAGTATTTT. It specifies CASSPNRAFGTDTQYF.